This entry lists 13 T cell receptor beta chains sequenced from one sample in a study of radiation and T cells in renal cell carcinoma. The time point: baseline pretreatment blood. Treatment reported: 15 Gy SBRT to primary tumor, nephrectomy 4 weeks later. Profiling relied on immunoSEQ multiplex PCR, and the TCRdb table lists in-frame clones only, not all of them. The sample carries approximately 63,000 clones, approximately 84% recorded once. The source was blood, collected from a patient whose treatment included radiotherapy and nephrectomy. The receptor set was obtained from a man aged 55 to 70 with renal cell carcinoma.

This rearrangement joins TRBV29-1 to TRBJ2-1; D assignment may be TRBD1 or TRBD2 (5 bases each). The germline V and J ends were trimmed by 6 bases and 6 bases, with 24 bases remaining between them. Germline V gene sequence: CDR1 SQVTM, CDR2 ANQGSEA. CDR3 size: 16 residues. CDR3 protein: CSVHPASLIGVNEQFF. As DNA, the CDR3 is TGCAGCGTGCACCCCGCTAGCCTCATAGGGGTCAATGAGCAGTTCTTC.

The chain joins TRBV27 to TRBJ2-1; 14 bases are shared with TRBD2. CDR1 is MNHEY, CDR2 SMNVEV, per germline (reference sequence). With 6 bases clipped from V and 7 bases from J, the junction kept 8 bases outside the gene matches. The CDR3 consists of 16 residues. The CDR3 sequence: CASSPGLAGARNEQFF. CDR3 sequence (DNA): TGTGCCAGCAGCCCGGGACTAGCGGGAGCTCGGAATGAGCAGTTCTTC.

This clone was picked up one time. The V gene is TRBV6-5, the J gene TRBJ1-5, with a weak D call TRBD1 (5 bases). Trimming cost V 8 bases and J 5 bases, with 13 bases left between them. CDR1 is MNHEY and CDR2 is SVGAGI in the germline V gene. This CDR3 has 13 residues. CDR3 coding DNA: TGTGCCAGCGGGTGGGCGGGGGATCAGCCCCAGCATTTT. It encodes CASGWAGDQPQHF.

The CDR3 protein is CASSSFPGQGFVTDTQYF. As DNA, the CDR3 is TGTGCCAGCAGCTCCTTTCCGGGACAGGGGTTTGTCACAGATACGCAGTATTTT. The chain couples TRBV7-8 to TRBJ2-3; 10 nucleotides match TRBD1. Per germline, CDR1 SGHVS and CDR2 FQNEAQ. The CDR3 spans 18 residues. The trim removed 4 bases at V and 2 bases at J, leaving 12 bases unmatched.

This clone turned up a few times. This sample also contains other DNA sequences that code for the same CDR3. The gene calls are TRBV6-5 and TRBJ2-7, with no clear D. This CDR3 has 13 amino acids. The germline V gene encodes CDR1 MNHEY and CDR2 SVGAGI. Trimming took off 0 bases at V and 4 bases at J, with 7 bases between the two ends. CDR3 sequence: CASSYSRGYEQYF. CDR3 DNA: TGTGCCAGCAGTTACTCGAGAGGTTACGAGCAGTACTTC.

This chain uses TRBV19 with TRBJ2-7; D unclear. Germline lookup yields CDR1 LNHDA and CDR2 SQIVND (reference sequence). The CDR3 has 11 residues. Trimming left V 6 bases short and J 4 bases short, with 7 bases between. DNA of the CDR3: TGTGCCAGTAGGGGCGGATACGAGCAGTACGTC. Its protein is CASRGGYEQYV.

V gene TRBV19 combines with J gene TRBJ1-4; TRBD1 matches at 7 bases. Trimming removed 6 bases from V and 12 bases from J; junction bases left unmatched: 7. Germline-derived CDR1 and CDR2 are LNHDA and SQIVND (reference sequence). CDR3 size: 12 residues. DNA for the CDR3: TGTGCCAGTAGAAAGAAAGGGACAGAACTGTTTTTT. This codes for CASRKKGTELFF.

The CDR3 loop reads CASSTGTGYNQPQHF. Here the CDR3 DNA reads TGTGCCAGCTCAACCGGGACAGGGTACAATCAGCCCCAGCATTTT. The rearrangement joins TRBV18 to TRBJ1-5, with 9 nucleotides matching TRBD1. The trim removed 5 bases at V and 3 bases at J, leaving 5 bases unmatched. Germline V gene sequence: CDR1 KGHSH, CDR2 LQKENI. This CDR3 has 15 residues. The full variable domain, its missing parts supplied by reference TRBV18 and TRBJ1-5, is NAGVMQNPRHLVRRRGQEARLRCSPMKGHSHVYWYRQLPEEGLKFMVYLQKENIIDESGMPKERFSAEFPKEGPSILRIQQVVRGDSAAYFCASSTGTGYNQPQHFGDGTRLSIL.

The J gene is TRBJ1-2, the V gene TRBV30; D unresolved. CDR3 length equals 12 residues. The ends were cut back, 2 bases at V and 8 bases at J, with 12 bases in the middle. CDR1 and CDR2 (germline): GTSNPN, SVGIG (reference sequence). CDR3 in amino acids: CAWSPLGLGYTF. CDR3 nucleotides: TGTGCCTGGAGTCCTCTGGGGTTAGGCTACACCTTC.

The sample holds one count of this clone. V gene TRBV7-7 combines with J gene TRBJ2-5, with D possibly being TRBD2 (6 bases). The V and J ends lost 2 bases and 4 bases respectively, with 14 bases between them. This CDR3 has 15 residues. Germline assignment: CDR1 SSHAT and CDR2 FNYEAQ (reference sequence). CDR3 DNA: TGTGCCAGCAGCTTAAATCCGGGAGATGCAGAGACCCAGTACTTC. This encodes CASSLNPGDAETQYF.

The genes are TRBV7-8 and TRBJ2-7, with TRBD1 identical over 7 bases. Germline trimming cut 3 bases from V and 3 bases from J; bases unmatched to any gene: 11. The CDR3 runs to 16 residues. Germline loops: CDR1 SGHVS, CDR2 FQNEAQ. The CDR3 DNA sequence: TGTGCCAGCAGCTTGGACCGGACAGGCCGCGTCTACGAGCAGTACGTC. Translation gives CASSLDRTGRVYEQYV.

The chain has TRBV7-6 and TRBJ1-5, with a weak D call TRBD1 (5 bases). This CDR3 is built from 15 residues. V lost 4 bases to trimming and J lost 4 bases, with 14 bases between them. Germline V gene sequence: CDR1 SGHVS, CDR2 FNYEAQ. The DNA for the CDR3 is TGTGCCAGCAGCTCGGCAGGGTTTGGAAATCAGCCCCAGCATTTT. Residues: CASSSAGFGNQPQHF.

The chain combines TRBV7-2 with TRBJ2-1; TRBD1 might be the D (5 bases). Germline V gives CDR1 SGHTA, CDR2 FQGNSA. The germline V and J ends were trimmed by 3 bases and 1 base, with 13 bases remaining between them. The CDR3 extends over 16 amino acids. This CDR3 is CASSFLGEVSYNEQFF. The CDR3 coding sequence is TGTGCCAGCAGCTTCTTAGGGGAAGTTTCCTACAATGAGCAGTTCTTC.